This is a list of T cell receptor beta chains from one sample in a study of prognosis after radiotherapy for stage I lung cancer. From the multiplex PCR reads, TCRdb called clonotypes with MiXCR, one entry per CDR3 protein. The table has about 12,000 distinct CDR3 sequences, 43% seen once. The sample here was PBMCs, taken before or after stereotactic body radiation therapy (not recorded which). The receptor set was obtained from a donor at least 50 years old with non-small cell lung cancer. CDR3s include the opening cysteine and the closing phenylalanine or tryptophan. Fields, in order: J gene, clone size, V gene, D gene, CDR3 DNA, CDR3 protein. D genes are given only for firm matches. Size values are once, few and many counts, or a class for expanded clones, and some rows have none.

j_call: TRBJ2-1
clone_size: .
v_call: TRBV11-3
d_call: TRBD2
cdr3_nt: TGTGCCAGCAGCCTAAAGGGACTAGCGGGAGGTCGAGAGCAGTTCTTC
cdr3_aa: CASSLKGLAGGREQFF

j_call: TRBJ1-1
clone_size: many
v_call: TRBV24-1
d_call: TRBD1
cdr3_nt: TGTGCCACCAGGGAGTCAGGGGGTGAGACTGAAGCTTTCTTT
cdr3_aa: CATRESGGETEAFF

j_call: TRBJ1-2
clone_size: many
v_call: TRBV20-1
d_call: .
cdr3_nt: TGCAGTGCTAGACCCGACAGGACGCTCTATGGCTACACCTTC
cdr3_aa: CSARPDRTLYGYTF

j_call: TRBJ2-7
clone_size: .
v_call: TRBV7-2
d_call: .
cdr3_nt: TGTGCAAGCAGCACCTATTTGGGACGGGTGCAGTACTTC
cdr3_aa: CASSTYLGRVQYF

j_call: TRBJ2-7
clone_size: .
v_call: TRBV6-5
d_call: TRBD1
cdr3_nt: TGTGCCAGCAGTTTCCTGACAGGGGAAGGGGAGCAGTACTTC
cdr3_aa: CASSFLTGEGEQYF

j_call: TRBJ1-2
clone_size: many
v_call: TRBV28
d_call: .
cdr3_nt: TGTGCCAGCAGTGATGAGGGGAACTACGACTATGGCTACACCTTC
cdr3_aa: CASSDEGNYDYGYTF

j_call: TRBJ2-1
clone_size: medium-sized
v_call: TRBV27
d_call: .
cdr3_nt: TGTGCCAGCAGTTTCTCCGCGGGGAACCCGGTCTACAATGAGCAGTTCTTC
cdr3_aa: CASSFSAGNPVYNEQFF

j_call: TRBJ2-3
clone_size: many
v_call: TRBV7-2
d_call: .
cdr3_nt: TGTGCCAGCAGCTTAGAAAGACTAATAGCAGATACGCAGTATTTT
cdr3_aa: CASSLERLIADTQYF

j_call: TRBJ2-7
clone_size: .
v_call: TRBV28
d_call: .
cdr3_nt: TGTGCCAGCAGGTTAGGGACGGGAGCCTACGAGCAGTACTTC
cdr3_aa: CASRLGTGAYEQYF

j_call: TRBJ2-2
clone_size: many
v_call: TRBV5-1
d_call: .
cdr3_nt: TGCGCCAGCAGCTTGTTAACTTCCCAGAACACCGGGGAGCTGTTTTTT
cdr3_aa: CASSLLTSQNTGELFF

j_call: TRBJ2-1
clone_size: .
v_call: TRBV7-3
d_call: TRBD2
cdr3_nt: TGTGCCAGCAGCTACTCTAGCGGGAATTACAATGAGCAGTTCTTC
cdr3_aa: CASSYSSGNYNEQFF

j_call: TRBJ1-1
clone_size: .
v_call: TRBV2
d_call: TRBD1
cdr3_nt: TGTGCCAGCCGAATCCAGGGGGGAACTGAAGCTTTCTTT
cdr3_aa: CASRIQGGTEAFF

j_call: TRBJ2-2
clone_size: medium-sized
v_call: TRBV24-1
d_call: .
cdr3_nt: TGTGCCACCAGTGAATCGCCGGGTACCGGGGAGCTGTTTTTT
cdr3_aa: CATSESPGTGELFF

j_call: TRBJ1-2
clone_size: .
v_call: TRBV6-2/TRBV6-3
d_call: .
cdr3_nt: TGTGCCAGCAGAGCGTACAGGGCTCAGGGCTACACCTTC
cdr3_aa: CASRAYRAQGYTF

j_call: TRBJ2-5
clone_size: many
v_call: TRBV19
d_call: .
cdr3_nt: TGTGCCAGTAGTGCCGGGGGACCGCCGGGAGAGACCCAGTACTTC
cdr3_aa: CASSAGGPPGETQYF

j_call: TRBJ2-7
clone_size: .
v_call: TRBV27
d_call: TRBD2
cdr3_nt: TGTGCCAGCAGTCCCGGGACTACCAGCTCCTACGAGCAGTACTTC
cdr3_aa: CASSPGTTSSYEQYF

j_call: TRBJ2-7
clone_size: medium-sized
v_call: TRBV6-1
d_call: .
cdr3_nt: TGTGCCAGCAGAGAACGGGGCCCCTACGAGCAGTACTTC
cdr3_aa: CASRERGPYEQYF

j_call: TRBJ2-2
clone_size: .
v_call: TRBV5-4
d_call: .
cdr3_nt: TGTGCCGGCAGATCCTACCTAATCACCGGGGAGCTGTTTTTT
cdr3_aa: CAGRSYLITGELFF

j_call: TRBJ1-2
clone_size: .
v_call: TRBV7-2
d_call: TRBD1
cdr3_nt: TGTGCCAGCACGCCATCCTGGACAGGGGCCTCTGGCTACACCTTC
cdr3_aa: CASTPSWTGASGYTF

j_call: TRBJ2-7
clone_size: .
v_call: TRBV6-9
d_call: .
cdr3_nt: TGTGTCAGCAGTTACTCGAACAGGGTTCAAGAGCAGTACTTC
cdr3_aa: CVSSYSNRVQEQYF

j_call: TRBJ2-5
clone_size: many
v_call: TRBV2
d_call: .
cdr3_nt: TGTGCCAGCAGTGAAGTTCGGGCTAGCAAGTACTTC
cdr3_aa: CASSEVRASKYF

j_call: TRBJ2-7
clone_size: .
v_call: TRBV6-5
d_call: .
cdr3_nt: TGTGCCAGCAGTTCTGGGAATTTCCAGGGGACTATGTACGAGCAGTACTTC
cdr3_aa: CASSSGNFQGTMYEQYF

j_call: TRBJ2-3
clone_size: many
v_call: TRBV29-1
d_call: TRBD2
cdr3_nt: TGCAGCGTTGATACTACTAGCGGGGGGCCTACAGATACGCAGTATTTT
cdr3_aa: CSVDTTSGGPTDTQYF

j_call: TRBJ1-3
clone_size: .
v_call: TRBV5-1
d_call: .
cdr3_nt: TGCGCCAGCAGCTTGGTTACAAGGACTGGAAACACCATATATTTT
cdr3_aa: CASSLVTRTGNTIYF

j_call: TRBJ1-5
clone_size: .
v_call: TRBV28
d_call: TRBD1
cdr3_nt: TGTGCCAGCAGCCGACAGGGGGTTTGGCAGCCCCAGCATTTT
cdr3_aa: CASSRQGVWQPQHF

j_call: TRBJ1-1
clone_size: .
v_call: TRBV28
d_call: .
cdr3_nt: TGTGCCAGCAATATTGCCCTGGGGGGTGTCACTGAAGCTTTCTTT
cdr3_aa: CASNIALGGVTEAFF

j_call: TRBJ1-5
clone_size: .
v_call: TRBV6-1
d_call: .
cdr3_nt: TGTGCCAGCAGCGAATTTTTTGAGTGGAGTGTGGGTCAGCCCCAGCATTTT
cdr3_aa: CASSEFFEWSVGQPQHF

j_call: TRBJ2-2
clone_size: many
v_call: TRBV28
d_call: .
cdr3_nt: TGTGCCAGCCAACAGGGTGACGGGGAGCTGTTTTTT
cdr3_aa: CASQQGDGELFF

j_call: TRBJ2-5
clone_size: many
v_call: TRBV6-1
d_call: .
cdr3_nt: TGTGCCAGCAGTCACCCCAGGGTCGGGGAGACCCAGTACTTC
cdr3_aa: CASSHPRVGETQYF

j_call: TRBJ1-1
clone_size: many
v_call: TRBV4-3
d_call: .
cdr3_nt: TGCGCCAGCAGCCACCACAGCCGACTGACTGAAGCTTTCTTT
cdr3_aa: CASSHHSRLTEAFF

j_call: TRBJ2-1
clone_size: many
v_call: TRBV7-9
d_call: .
cdr3_nt: TGTGCCAGCAGCCCAACTAGAGCCTACAATGAGCAGTTCTTC
cdr3_aa: CASSPTRAYNEQFF

j_call: TRBJ2-2
clone_size: .
v_call: TRBV19
d_call: TRBD2
cdr3_nt: TGTGCCAGTAGTCCCCCGGGACTAGCGGCACCGAACACCGGGGAGCTGTTTTTT
cdr3_aa: CASSPPGLAAPNTGELFF

j_call: TRBJ2-1
clone_size: .
v_call: TRBV5-1
d_call: .
cdr3_nt: TGCGCCAGCAGCTTGGCTAGCTGGGACAATGAGCAGTTCTTC
cdr3_aa: CASSLASWDNEQFF

j_call: TRBJ2-7
clone_size: many
v_call: TRBV18
d_call: .
cdr3_nt: TGTGCCAGCTCACGGACTAGGGGGATGGACGAGCAGTACTTC
cdr3_aa: CASSRTRGMDEQYF

j_call: TRBJ2-1
clone_size: many
v_call: TRBV15
d_call: TRBD2
cdr3_nt: TGTGCCACCAGAAAAACTAGCGGGAGGTCCCCAGAGGAGCAGTTCTTC
cdr3_aa: CATRKTSGRSPEEQFF

j_call: TRBJ2-2
clone_size: many
v_call: TRBV4-3
d_call: TRBD2
cdr3_nt: TGCGCCAGCAGCCAAGAATCTGGGACTAGCGGGATCCGGGGCGGGGAGCTGTTTTTT
cdr3_aa: CASSQESGTSGIRGGELFF

j_call: TRBJ2-7
clone_size: .
v_call: TRBV18
d_call: TRBD1
cdr3_nt: TGTTCCAGCTCACGCCGGGACAGCTACGAGCAATACTTC
cdr3_aa: CSSSRRDSYEQYF

j_call: TRBJ1-1
clone_size: many
v_call: TRBV7-2
d_call: .
cdr3_nt: TGTGCCAGCAGCTTAGAGCGAACCAGCGGAGCTTTCTTT
cdr3_aa: CASSLERTSGAFF

j_call: TRBJ1-1
clone_size: .
v_call: TRBV12-3/TRBV12-4
d_call: TRBD1
cdr3_nt: TGTGCCAGCAGGAGCCTGAGGGGGCGCGCGTCCACTGAATCTTTCTTT
cdr3_aa: CASRSLRGRASTESFF

j_call: TRBJ2-1
clone_size: .
v_call: TRBV7-3
d_call: .
cdr3_nt: TGTGCCAGCAGCCCTGACGGGCCAAGCTCCTACAATGAGCAGTTCTTC
cdr3_aa: CASSPDGPSSYNEQFF

j_call: TRBJ2-1
clone_size: many
v_call: TRBV19
d_call: .
cdr3_nt: TGTGCCAGTAGTCCTGGCTCCTACAATGAGCAGTTCTTC
cdr3_aa: CASSPGSYNEQFF

j_call: TRBJ1-5
clone_size: many
v_call: TRBV7-2
d_call: .
cdr3_nt: TGTGCCAGCAGCTTATATATAGGTCAGCCCCAGCATTTT
cdr3_aa: CASSLYIGQPQHF

j_call: TRBJ2-4
clone_size: few
v_call: TRBV9
d_call: TRBD2
cdr3_nt: TGTGCCAGCAGCGAATATACGGCGGGGGTTCAGTACTTC
cdr3_aa: CASSEYTAGVQYF

j_call: TRBJ2-7
clone_size: medium-sized
v_call: TRBV5-1
d_call: .
cdr3_nt: TGCGCCAGCAGCGACCGGAGGACTTTTACCTACGAGCAGTACTTC
cdr3_aa: CASSDRRTFTYEQYF

j_call: TRBJ2-3
clone_size: many
v_call: TRBV20-1
d_call: TRBD2
cdr3_nt: TGCAGTGCTAGCGGGAGGGGAGGGTTGGCTACGCAGTATTTT
cdr3_aa: CSASGRGGLATQYF

j_call: TRBJ2-7
clone_size: .
v_call: TRBV5-4
d_call: TRBD2
cdr3_nt: TGTGCCAGCATCGGGGGACTAGCTGGAGGGTACGAGCAGTACTTC
cdr3_aa: CASIGGLAGGYEQYF

j_call: TRBJ1-6
clone_size: .
v_call: TRBV28
d_call: .
cdr3_nt: TGTGCCAGCAGTTTACGGTGGATGCCCCTCCACTTT
cdr3_aa: CASSLRWMPLHF

j_call: TRBJ2-7
clone_size: many
v_call: TRBV29-1
d_call: TRBD1
cdr3_nt: TGCAGCGTGGGGGACAGATCCTACGAGCAGTACTTC
cdr3_aa: CSVGDRSYEQYF